A selection of T cell receptor beta chains follows, all from one sample in a study of blood T cell repertoires in COVID-19. Generated by immunoSEQ multiplex PCR, the TCRdb table keeps only in-frame clones and is missing some. The data show about 87,000 clones, with approximately 80% seen just once and 2% to 2.5% held by the top ten. Sequenced sample: peripheral blood. These receptors came from a woman aged 70-85 years with acute or convalescent COVID-19. Each CDR3 is given with its conserved first and last residue. A D gene is named only where the DNA matches it firmly. The size field is filled for only some rows; it gives once, few, many or a size class.

abundance: .
j_gene: TRBJ1-6
v_gene: TRBV6-1
d_gene: .
CDR3nt: TGTGCCAGCAGTGAAGGTGTAGGGGTATCTTCACCCCTCCACTTT
CDR3aa: CASSEGVGVSSPLHF

abundance: once
j_gene: TRBJ2-1
v_gene: TRBV5-1
d_gene: .
CDR3nt: TGCGCCAGCAGCCAAGACAGCACTTACAATGAGCAGTTCTTC
CDR3aa: CASSQDSTYNEQFF

abundance: .
j_gene: TRBJ1-4
v_gene: TRBV28
d_gene: TRBD1
CDR3nt: TGTGCCAGCAGTTGGGACAGGGATAATGAAAAACTGTTTTTT
CDR3aa: CASSWDRDNEKLFF

abundance: .
j_gene: TRBJ1-2
v_gene: TRBV3-1/TRBV3-2
d_gene: TRBD1
CDR3nt: TGTGCCAGCAGTTATCAGGGGGCGGTGGGCTACACCTTC
CDR3aa: CASSYQGAVGYTF

abundance: .
j_gene: TRBJ1-4
v_gene: TRBV11-2
d_gene: TRBD1
CDR3nt: TGTGCCAGCAGCCCGACAGGGGGGACGGAAAAACTGTTTTTT
CDR3aa: CASSPTGGTEKLFF

abundance: .
j_gene: TRBJ1-1
v_gene: TRBV6-5
d_gene: TRBD1
CDR3nt: TGTGCCAGCAGTCTGACAGGGAGTACTGAAGCTTTCTTT
CDR3aa: CASSLTGSTEAFF

abundance: .
j_gene: TRBJ2-1
v_gene: TRBV7-6
d_gene: TRBD2
CDR3nt: TGTGCCAGCAGCCCACGGGAGGCGCTCAATGAGCAGTTCTTC
CDR3aa: CASSPREALNEQFF

abundance: .
j_gene: TRBJ2-2
v_gene: TRBV7-3
d_gene: .
CDR3nt: TGTGCCAGCAGCCCTGGGGGCGATACCGGGGAGCTGTTTTTT
CDR3aa: CASSPGGDTGELFF

abundance: .
j_gene: TRBJ1-1
v_gene: TRBV29-1
d_gene: TRBD1
CDR3nt: TGCAGCGTCGGACAGGGGGCCGCTTTCTTT
CDR3aa: CSVGQGAAFF

abundance: .
j_gene: TRBJ1-1
v_gene: TRBV29-1
d_gene: .
CDR3nt: TGCAGCGTTGACCGGGGGAGTAACACTGAAGCTTTCTTT
CDR3aa: CSVDRGSNTEAFF

abundance: .
j_gene: TRBJ2-3
v_gene: TRBV12-3/TRBV12-4
d_gene: .
CDR3nt: TGTGCCAGCAGCTCGGGACTGATTAAACTATTT
CDR3aa: CASSSGLIKLF

abundance: .
j_gene: TRBJ1-2
v_gene: TRBV4-1
d_gene: .
CDR3nt: TGCGCCAGCAGCCAAGAGACGGGGGGCTATGGCTACACCTTC
CDR3aa: CASSQETGGYGYTF

abundance: .
j_gene: TRBJ2-5
v_gene: TRBV28
d_gene: .
CDR3nt: TGTGCCAGCAGCCCGCAGGACAAGGGGGGGGAAGAGACCCAGTACTTC
CDR3aa: CASSPQDKGGEETQYF

abundance: .
j_gene: TRBJ1-6
v_gene: TRBV6-4
d_gene: .
CDR3nt: TGTGCCAGCAGTGTATCTTTCGGGGATTCACCCCTCCACTTT
CDR3aa: CASSVSFGDSPLHF

abundance: .
j_gene: TRBJ1-6
v_gene: TRBV5-5
d_gene: .
CDR3nt: TGTGCCAGCACGCCCTTGGGGGGGGCGTCCTATAATTCACCCCTCCACTTT
CDR3aa: CASTPLGGASYNSPLHF

abundance: .
j_gene: TRBJ1-1
v_gene: TRBV5-1
d_gene: TRBD1
CDR3nt: TGCGCCAGCAGCGAGGGACAGACCTTGAACACTGAAGCTTTCTTT
CDR3aa: CASSEGQTLNTEAFF

abundance: .
j_gene: TRBJ2-7
v_gene: TRBV29-1
d_gene: TRBD1
CDR3nt: TGCAGCGTCCCTAGGACAGGGGGGGAGCAGTACTTC
CDR3aa: CSVPRTGGEQYF

abundance: .
j_gene: TRBJ1-2
v_gene: TRBV28
d_gene: TRBD1
CDR3nt: TGTGCCAGCAGTTTAACAGGACAGGCTAACTATGGCTACACCTTC
CDR3aa: CASSLTGQANYGYTF

abundance: .
j_gene: TRBJ2-1
v_gene: TRBV14
d_gene: .
CDR3nt: TGTGCCAGCAGCCAAGTCGCAGGGATCGACAATGAGCAGTTCTTC
CDR3aa: CASSQVAGIDNEQFF

abundance: .
j_gene: TRBJ2-7
v_gene: TRBV6-5
d_gene: .
CDR3nt: TGTGCCAGCAGGAGAACGGACAGTAGCTCCTACGAGCAGTACTTC
CDR3aa: CASRRTDSSSYEQYF

abundance: .
j_gene: TRBJ2-1
v_gene: TRBV6-5
d_gene: .
CDR3nt: TGTGCCAGCTTTGGTTCAGGCGGGTACAATGAGCAGTTCTTC
CDR3aa: CASFGSGGYNEQFF

abundance: .
j_gene: TRBJ1-2
v_gene: TRBV28
d_gene: TRBD1
CDR3nt: TGTGCCAGCAGTTTGGGCGGACAGGGCGCGTACCTCTATGGCTACACCTTC
CDR3aa: CASSLGGQGAYLYGYTF

abundance: once
j_gene: TRBJ1-6
v_gene: TRBV2
d_gene: .
CDR3nt: TGTGCCAGCAAGATAGGGCCCGGACTAAATTCACCCCTCCACTTT
CDR3aa: CASKIGPGLNSPLHF

abundance: .
j_gene: TRBJ2-7
v_gene: TRBV6-6
d_gene: TRBD1
CDR3nt: TGTGCCAGCAGCCCCCGGACAGGGAGCTCCTACGAGCAGTACTTC
CDR3aa: CASSPRTGSSYEQYF

abundance: .
j_gene: TRBJ2-1
v_gene: TRBV24-1
d_gene: TRBD1
CDR3nt: TGTGCCACCAGTCGGGACAGTTACAATGAGCAGTTCTTC
CDR3aa: CATSRDSYNEQFF

abundance: .
j_gene: TRBJ1-2
v_gene: TRBV3-1/TRBV3-2
d_gene: .
CDR3nt: TGTGCCAGCAGCCAAGCCGGACAAGGGTCGGGCTACACCTTC
CDR3aa: CASSQAGQGSGYTF

abundance: few
j_gene: TRBJ1-2
v_gene: TRBV11-2
d_gene: .
CDR3nt: TGTGCCAGCAGCCCAGCAGCGTACTATGGCTACACCTTC
CDR3aa: CASSPAAYYGYTF

abundance: .
j_gene: TRBJ1-2
v_gene: TRBV14
d_gene: .
CDR3nt: TGTGCCAGCAGCCAAGCAGGGCGCCTAAACTATGGCTACACCTTC
CDR3aa: CASSQAGRLNYGYTF

abundance: once
j_gene: TRBJ2-1
v_gene: TRBV2
d_gene: .
CDR3nt: TGTGCCAGCAGCTTGAGAAGCTCCTACAATGAGCAGTTCTTC
CDR3aa: CASSLRSSYNEQFF

abundance: .
j_gene: TRBJ2-5
v_gene: TRBV3-1/TRBV3-2
d_gene: TRBD1
CDR3nt: TGTGCCAGCACCTCACCCGGGACAGGGGTAGAGACCCAGTACTTC
CDR3aa: CASTSPGTGVETQYF

abundance: .
j_gene: TRBJ1-2
v_gene: TRBV14
d_gene: TRBD1
CDR3nt: TGTGCCAGCAGCCAAAGACCGGGACAGGGGGCGTATTCATATGGCTACACCTTC
CDR3aa: CASSQRPGQGAYSYGYTF

abundance: .
j_gene: TRBJ2-3
v_gene: TRBV2
d_gene: .
CDR3nt: TGTGCCAGCAGCCTTATGGGCCCTAGCACAGATACGCAGTATTTT
CDR3aa: CASSLMGPSTDTQYF

abundance: .
j_gene: TRBJ2-1
v_gene: TRBV5-1
d_gene: TRBD1
CDR3nt: TGCGCCAGCAGCTTGGAAGGGACAGGCTACAATGAGCAGTTCTTC
CDR3aa: CASSLEGTGYNEQFF

abundance: .
j_gene: TRBJ1-2
v_gene: TRBV11-3
d_gene: .
CDR3nt: TGTGCCAGCAGCTTAGACGCCGATCCGGGAGGGAGGACCTTC
CDR3aa: CASSLDADPGGRTF

abundance: .
j_gene: TRBJ1-2
v_gene: TRBV29-1
d_gene: TRBD1
CDR3nt: TGCAGCGAACTTACAGGGGGCAACTATGGCTACACCTTC
CDR3aa: CSELTGGNYGYTF

abundance: once
j_gene: TRBJ1-2
v_gene: TRBV7-3
d_gene: .
CDR3nt: TGTGCCAGCAGCTCGGGAAGCGGCTATGGCTACACCTTC
CDR3aa: CASSSGSGYGYTF

abundance: .
j_gene: TRBJ2-7
v_gene: TRBV5-6
d_gene: .
CDR3nt: TGTGCCAGCAGCCAACCAGGGACTGCGGAGCAGTACTTC
CDR3aa: CASSQPGTAEQYF

abundance: .
j_gene: TRBJ1-2
v_gene: TRBV6-5
d_gene: .
CDR3nt: TGTGCCAGCAGTTGGTTCCCTGAGGGCGGCTACACCTTC
CDR3aa: CASSWFPEGGYTF

abundance: .
j_gene: TRBJ2-5
v_gene: TRBV28
d_gene: .
CDR3nt: TGTGCCAGCAGTCCTGGGGACTTGCTGGAGACCCAGTACTTC
CDR3aa: CASSPGDLLETQYF

abundance: .
j_gene: TRBJ1-1
v_gene: TRBV18
d_gene: .
CDR3nt: TGTGCCAGCTCCCAATACACTGAAGCTTTCTTT
CDR3aa: CASSQYTEAFF

abundance: .
j_gene: TRBJ2-1
v_gene: TRBV11-3
d_gene: TRBD1
CDR3nt: TGTGCCAGCAGCTGGGGACAGGGAAACCACAATGAGCAGTTCTTC
CDR3aa: CASSWGQGNHNEQFF

abundance: .
j_gene: TRBJ1-1
v_gene: TRBV2
d_gene: .
CDR3nt: TGTGCCAGCATTATTACAGTGGACACTGAAGCTTTCTTT
CDR3aa: CASIITVDTEAFF

abundance: few
j_gene: TRBJ1-5
v_gene: TRBV4-1
d_gene: .
CDR3nt: TGCGCCAGCAGCCAAGCCATGGGGGACAATCTTAGCAATCAGCCCCAGCATTTT
CDR3aa: CASSQAMGDNLSNQPQHF

abundance: .
j_gene: TRBJ1-1
v_gene: TRBV5-8
d_gene: TRBD1
CDR3nt: TGTGCCAGCAGCTGGGACAGGGGGTTCGCTTTCTTT
CDR3aa: CASSWDRGFAFF

abundance: .
j_gene: TRBJ1-6
v_gene: TRBV2
d_gene: TRBD1
CDR3nt: TGTGCCAGCAGTGAAGCGAGGACAGGGCGGAATTCACCCCTCCACTTT
CDR3aa: CASSEARTGRNSPLHF

abundance: .
j_gene: TRBJ1-2
v_gene: TRBV12-3/TRBV12-4
d_gene: .
CDR3nt: TGTGCCAGCAGGTTGTCGGATGGCTACACCTTC
CDR3aa: CASRLSDGYTF

abundance: .
j_gene: TRBJ1-4
v_gene: TRBV15
d_gene: TRBD1
CDR3nt: TGTGCCACCAGCAGAGATAGGATAGGACAGGGTGGCGAAAAACTGTTTTTT
CDR3aa: CATSRDRIGQGGEKLFF

abundance: .
j_gene: TRBJ1-4
v_gene: TRBV7-9
d_gene: .
CDR3nt: TGTGCCAGCAGCAAAGCGGCTCGCCTCAATGAAAAACTGTTTTTT
CDR3aa: CASSKAARLNEKLFF

abundance: .
j_gene: TRBJ1-5
v_gene: TRBV9
d_gene: .
CDR3nt: TGTGCCAGCAGCGTAGAGGGGGAAGATCAGCCCCAGCATTTT
CDR3aa: CASSVEGEDQPQHF

abundance: once
j_gene: TRBJ1-1
v_gene: TRBV30
d_gene: .
CDR3nt: TGTGCCTGGAGTGTACGGGGGATGATAGGGACTGAAGCTTTCTTT
CDR3aa: CAWSVRGMIGTEAFF

abundance: .
j_gene: TRBJ2-7
v_gene: TRBV27
d_gene: .
CDR3nt: TGTGCCAGCAGTACTCTATACGGCGGGTACGAGCAGTACTTC
CDR3aa: CASSTLYGGYEQYF

abundance: .
j_gene: TRBJ2-1
v_gene: TRBV5-4
d_gene: TRBD2
CDR3nt: TGTGCCAGCAGCGAACAACTAGCGGGGGACTACAATGAGCAGTTCTTC
CDR3aa: CASSEQLAGDYNEQFF

abundance: .
j_gene: TRBJ2-5
v_gene: TRBV11-3
d_gene: TRBD1
CDR3nt: TGTGCCAGCAGCACCCGGACAGGGGATGGGGAGACCCAGTACTTC
CDR3aa: CASSTRTGDGETQYF

abundance: .
j_gene: TRBJ2-3
v_gene: TRBV5-1
d_gene: .
CDR3nt: TGCGCCAGCGGCTTTGCAGGGACAGATACGCAGTATTTT
CDR3aa: CASGFAGTDTQYF

abundance: .
j_gene: TRBJ1-2
v_gene: TRBV7-9
d_gene: TRBD1
CDR3nt: TGTGCCAGCAGCTTAATTAATCGACAGGGGGCGCCTGGGTATGGCTACACCTTC
CDR3aa: CASSLINRQGAPGYGYTF

abundance: few
j_gene: TRBJ2-1
v_gene: TRBV11-3
d_gene: TRBD2
CDR3nt: TGTGCCAGCAGCTATCCGGGACTAGCGGGGGGGTTGAGCTCCTACAATGAGCAGTTCTTC
CDR3aa: CASSYPGLAGGLSSYNEQFF

abundance: .
j_gene: TRBJ2-5
v_gene: TRBV11-3
d_gene: .
CDR3nt: TGTGCCAGCAGCTTAGCCTTTGGGGAGCAAGAGACCCAGTACTTC
CDR3aa: CASSLAFGEQETQYF

abundance: .
j_gene: TRBJ1-2
v_gene: TRBV2
d_gene: .
CDR3nt: TGTGCCAGCAGTGAGAACCTTGCCTCGGGAGGCTACACCTTC
CDR3aa: CASSENLASGGYTF

abundance: .
j_gene: TRBJ1-2
v_gene: TRBV5-1
d_gene: .
CDR3nt: TGCGCCAGCAGCTTGATTCCAGATAACTATGGCTACACCTTC
CDR3aa: CASSLIPDNYGYTF